The 23 T cell receptor beta chains below all came from one sample that was sequenced in a study of blood T cell repertoires in COVID-19. The assay was immunoSEQ multiplex PCR, and TCRdb's table has in-frame clones only and misses some. The sample holds more than 200,000 clones, 75% to 85% seen once. The sequenced material came from PBMCs or T cells enriched from blood (not recorded which). Receptors were obtained from a man aged 30-40 years with acute COVID-19.

The chain carries TRBV4-1 and TRBJ1-2; possibly TRBD1 for D (5 bases). Germline V gene sequence: CDR1 MGHRA, CDR2 YSYEKL. V lost 4 bases and J 0 bases, leaving 12 bases between the germline ends. The CDR3 contains 15 residues. CDR3 nucleotide sequence: TGCGCCAGCAGCCCCTCCCCGACAGCTAACTATGGCTACACCTTC. The encoded protein is CASSPSPTANYGYTF.

The V gene is TRBV2, the J gene TRBJ1-6; 7 bases map to TRBD1. From germline, CDR1 is SNHLY and CDR2 FYNNEI. The CDR3 runs 15 residues. With 7 bases clipped from V and 3 bases from J, the junction kept 6 bases outside the gene matches. CDR3 nucleotides: TGTGCCAGCATTGGGACAGTCATCTATAATTCACCCCTCCACTTT. It yields the protein CASIGTVIYNSPLHF.

V and J are TRBV5-1 and TRBJ1-2; D possibly corresponds to TRBD1 (6 bases). Trimming stripped 4 bases from V and 1 base from J, with 14 bases between. The CDR3 loop spans 15 amino acids. Germline V CDR1 and CDR2: SGHRS, YFSETQ. CDR3 region: CASSESDSRNYGYTF. The CDR3 nucleotides read TGCGCCAGCAGCGAATCGGACAGCCGTAACTATGGCTACACCTTC.

This clone came up once. DNA for the CDR3: TGTGCCAGCAGTGAGCTGACAGGGGGTAATTCACCCCTCCACTTT. Its protein product is CASSELTGGNSPLHF. This chain uses TRBV2 with TRBJ1-6, with 9 nucleotides matching TRBD1. Germline lookup yields CDR1 SNHLY and CDR2 FYNNEI. Trimming cost V 3 bases and J 6 bases; bases outside gene matches: 3. The CDR3 spans 15 residues.

This clone has a single count. The rearrangement joins TRBV5-1 to TRBJ1-3; D ambiguous. The CDR3 consists of 16 residues. V was trimmed by 0 bases and J by 1 base, leaving 11 bases between them. The germline gives CDR1 SGHRS, CDR2 YFSETQ. This CDR3 is CASSLDQVLSGNTIYF. In nucleotides, the CDR3 is TGCGCCAGCAGCTTGGACCAGGTGCTATCTGGAAACACCATATATTTT.

The chain has TRBV4-1 and TRBJ1-4, with 9 positions matching TRBD1. This CDR3 comprises 15 residues. The germline CDR1 and CDR2 sequences are MGHRA and YSYEKL. V lost 3 bases and J lost 7; bases outside the gene matches: 6. CDR3 residues: CASSHNTGGGEKLFF. As DNA, the CDR3 is TGCGCCAGCAGCCATAATACAGGGGGCGGTGAAAAACTGTTTTTT.

V is TRBV28 and J is TRBJ1-5, with D perhaps TRBD1 (6 bases). This CDR3 has 15 residues. Between the trimmed V and J ends, which lost 5 bases and 7 bases, there was a span of 18 bases. CDR1 and CDR2 from the germline V gene are MDHEN and SYDVKM. As DNA, the CDR3 is TGTGCCAGCAGTCAGGGGAACCGGGTAGACCAGCCCCAGCATTTT. Translating it yields CASSQGNRVDQPQHF.

In DNA form, the CDR3 reads TGTGCCAGCAGCTTCGCCTCGGGGGATGGAGAGACCCAGTACTTC. Protein sequence: CASSFASGDGETQYF. The chain employs TRBV9 and TRBJ2-5; D perhaps matches TRBD2 (6 bases). The germline V and J ends were trimmed by 4 bases and 4 bases, with 17 bases remaining between them. The CDR3 has 15 residues. Germline V gene data show CDR1 as SGDLS and CDR2 as YYNGEE.

The rearrangement joins TRBV21-1 to TRBJ1-6; TRBD1, the D gene given by the table, was not confirmed from the DNA. TRBV21-1 is reported as a pseudogene. CDR3 length: 18 residues. This CDR3 reads CASSKVVAGRSYNSPLHF. DNA of the CDR3: TGTGCCAGCAGCAAAGTAGTGGCAGGCCGCTCCTATAATTCACCCCTCCACTTT.

CDR3: CASSQRTVAYTEAFF. CDR3 in DNA: TGTGCCAGCAGTCAACGGACAGTAGCGTACACTGAAGCTTTCTTT. The genes are TRBV6-5 and TRBJ1-1; maybe TRBD1 (6 bases). Trimming took off 5 bases at V and 3 bases at J, with 16 bases between the two ends. From germline, CDR1 is MNHEY and CDR2 SVGAGI. The CDR3 is made up of 15 amino acids.

This chain connects TRBV7-6 to TRBJ1-5, with 8 bases identical to TRBD1. Germline lookup yields CDR1 SGHVS and CDR2 FNYEAQ. There are 15 residues in the CDR3. Germline trimming cut 5 bases from V and 2 bases from J; bases unmatched to any gene: 5. The CDR3 region is CASSRGQGGNQPQHF. The CDR3 bases are TGTGCCAGCAGCCGCGGACAGGGCGGCAATCAGCCCCAGCATTTT.

The chain links TRBV19 to TRBJ2-7; maybe TRBD2 (6 bases). V was clipped by 4 bases and J by 2 bases, with 21 bases between them. CDR1 is LNHDA, CDR2 SQIVND, per germline (reference sequence). The length of the CDR3 is 17 residues. CDR3: CASSKGNSGDFAYEQYF. CDR3 sequence (DNA): TGTGCCAGTAGTAAGGGAAATAGCGGAGATTTTGCCTACGAGCAGTACTTC.

For the CDR3, the DNA is TGCGCCAGCAGTCAAGGGGGGGAAAGCTCACCCCTCCACTTT. This codes for CASSQGGESSPLHF. This chain uses TRBV23-1 with TRBJ1-6, with D possibly TRBD1 on 5 matching bases. TRBV23-1 has ORF status, its function being uncertain. V gave up 2 bases and J gave up 10 bases, with 12 bases separating them. The CDR3 contains 14 residues.

The V gene is TRBV28, the J gene TRBJ1-1, with 7 bases matching TRBD1. The CDR3 covers 14 residues. Trimming took 5 bases from V and 5 from J; bases not matched to a gene: 8. Germline values: CDR1 MDHEN, CDR2 SYDVKM. The CDR3 nucleotides are TGTGCCAGCAGTCCCCCAGGGGGATTGACTGAAGCTTTCTTT. It translates to CASSPPGGLTEAFF.

The J gene is TRBJ2-3, the V gene TRBV4-1; TRBD2 matches at 11 bases. This CDR3 has 16 residues. Germline CDR1 is MGHRA and CDR2 is YSYEKL. With V trimmed by 4 bases and J by 2 bases, 5 bases remained unmatched. In DNA form, the CDR3 reads TGCGCCAGCAGCCTACGACTAGCGGGGACCACAGATACGCAGTATTTT. It specifies CASSLRLAGTTDTQYF.

The chain uses TRBV5-5 and TRBJ2-7; D is undetermined. CDR3 length equals 14 residues. Germline loops: CDR1 SGHKS, CDR2 YYEKEE (reference sequence). Trimming took 1 base from V and 2 from J, leaving 10 bases between them. The CDR3 DNA is TGTGCCAGCAGCTTGCCAACACAAACCTACGAGCAGTACTTC. It translates to CASSLPTQTYEQYF.

The chain carries TRBV14 and TRBJ2-1, with D perhaps TRBD1 (6 bases). The CDR3 consists of 14 residues. Trimming left V 4 bases short and J 9 bases short, with 16 bases between. The germline gives CDR1 SGHDN, CDR2 FVKESK. CDR3 protein: CASSPPKEGGEQFF. Here the CDR3 DNA reads TGTGCCAGCAGCCCACCCAAGGAAGGGGGTGAGCAGTTCTTC.

This rearrangement joins TRBV18 to TRBJ1-1, with 7 positions matching TRBD1. Germline-derived CDR1 and CDR2 are KGHSH and LQKENI. This CDR3 is 15 amino acids long. J gave up 4 bases and V 0 bases, and 5 bases lay outside the gene matches. The CDR3 here is CASSPPWQGGTEAFF. DNA of the CDR3: TGTGCCAGCTCACCACCTTGGCAGGGGGGCACTGAAGCTTTCTTT.

This chain connects TRBV9 to TRBJ2-5, with TRBD1 matching 8 bases. Germline loops: CDR1 SGDLS, CDR2 YYNGEE. Trimming cost V 3 bases and J 5 bases; bases outside gene matches: 9. This CDR3 contains 15 residues. This CDR3 reads CASSAQGADLETQYF. The CDR3 region has the DNA TGTGCCAGCAGCGCCCAGGGGGCGGATTTGGAGACCCAGTACTTC.

The chain combines TRBV25-1 with TRBJ2-7; 12 bases agree with TRBD2. The CDR3 totals 13 residues. Trimming removed 5 bases from V and 6 bases from J; junction bases left unmatched: 2. Germline V lookup: CDR1 MGHDK, CDR2 SYGVNS. The CDR3 loop reads CASSKLAGGEQYF. In nucleotides, the CDR3 is TGTGCCAGCAGTAAACTAGCGGGGGGCGAGCAGTACTTC.

The rearrangement uses TRBV28 and TRBJ2-7; tentatively, D is TRBD2 (6 bases). The CDR3 spans 12 residues. Germline V gene lookup returns CDR1 MDHEN and CDR2 SYDVKM. Deletions cut 6 bases from V and 7 bases from J, with 13 bases between. The CDR3 sequence is CASSPPRGEQYF. In DNA form, the CDR3 reads TGTGCCAGCAGCCCCCCCCGGGGGGAGCAGTACTTC.

The rearrangement uses TRBV7-9 and TRBJ1-1, with 9 bases matching TRBD1. Trimming at V came to 5 bases and at J to 3 bases, leaving 7 bases not matched to a gene. The CDR3 has 15 residues. Germline lookup yields CDR1 SEHNR and CDR2 FQNEAQ (reference sequence). The CDR3 DNA reads TGTGCCAGCAGCCTGTACAGGGGGCGCGACACTGAAGCTTTCTTT. Amino acids: CASSLYRGRDTEAFF.

The chain carries TRBV7-9 and TRBJ2-1, with 12 bases fitting TRBD2. Germline-derived CDR1 and CDR2 are SEHNR and FQNEAQ (reference sequence). V dropped 5 bases and J dropped 2; count of bases not matched to a gene: 4. The CDR3 covers 16 residues. The DNA of the CDR3 is TGTGCCAGCAGCCCTGGACTAGCGGGGACCTACAATGAGCAGTTCTTC. Translation: CASSPGLAGTYNEQFF.